The source of this T cell receptor (beta chain) is a study of graft-versus-host responses after intestinal transplantation. Study details: Recipients were all induced with anti-thymocyte globulin, then given tacrolimus and steroids for approximately three years. Findings of the study overall: Allografts carried high graft-versus-host to host-versus-graft clonal ratios in patients having graft-donor T cell macrochimerism.

Researchers placed 200,000 CFSE-labeled responder cells in culture with 200,000 irradiated, violet-dye-labeled stimulator cells. Assay used: immunoSEQ multiplex PCR; TCRdb lists only in-frame clones, some missing. The sample consists of about 10,000 clones, roughly 34% of them appearing once. The CDR3 totals 13 residues. Germline-derived CDR1 and CDR2 are MNHNS and SASEGT. V lost 5 bases to trimming and J lost 6 bases, with 13 bases between them. This receptor was obtained from a human patient who received an intestinal transplant. Sample: alloreactive CD8+ T cells from a mixed lymphocyte reaction culture, taken before intestinal transplant. Sample subset: CFSE-low proliferating T cells sorted from roughly six-day pre-transplant mixed lymphocyte reaction (GvH or HvG direction). V and J are TRBV6-1 and TRBJ1-2; weak D call: TRBD1 (5 bases). The CDR3 nucleotides read TGTGCCAGCAGTTTCAGGGATACGGATGGCTACACCTTC. Its translation is CASSFRDTDGYTF.